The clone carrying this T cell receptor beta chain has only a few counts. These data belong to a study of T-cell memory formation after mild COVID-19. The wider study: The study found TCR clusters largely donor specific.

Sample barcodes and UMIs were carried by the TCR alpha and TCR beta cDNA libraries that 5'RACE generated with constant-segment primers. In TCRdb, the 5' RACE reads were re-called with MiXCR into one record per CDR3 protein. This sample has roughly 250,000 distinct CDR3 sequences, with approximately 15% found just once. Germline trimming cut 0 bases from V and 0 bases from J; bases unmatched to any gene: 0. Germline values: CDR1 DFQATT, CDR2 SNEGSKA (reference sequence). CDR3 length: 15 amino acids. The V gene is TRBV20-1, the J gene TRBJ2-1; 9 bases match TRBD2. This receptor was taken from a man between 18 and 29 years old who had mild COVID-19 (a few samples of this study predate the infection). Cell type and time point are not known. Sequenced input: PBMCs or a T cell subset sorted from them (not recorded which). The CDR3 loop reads CSARDSGSSYNEQFF. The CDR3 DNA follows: TGCAGTGCTAGAGATAGCGGGAGCTCCTACAATGAGCAGTTCTTC.